The 29 T cell receptor beta chains listed next were all sequenced from one sample in a study of cytomegalovirus exposure and HLA in healthy donors. The primer mix had 60 Vbeta and 13 Jbeta primers. The method was immunoSEQ multiplex PCR; TCRdb's version includes in-frame clones alone and lacks a portion of them. The profile shows roughly 300,000 clones, 86% of them singletons. Sequencing was carried out using PBMCs. The receptors shown here come from a man aged 35-49 years in good health and CMV-seropositive.

The chain carries TRBV7-9 and TRBJ2-5, with D possibly being TRBD1 (6 bases). This CDR3 contains 14 residues. Trimming cost V 8 bases and J 1 base, with 14 bases left between them. In germline, CDR1 is SEHNR, CDR2 FQNEAQ (reference sequence). The CDR3 sequence is CASFPDRPQETQYF. The CDR3 DNA is TGTGCCAGCTTCCCTGACAGGCCCCAAGAGACCCAGTACTTC.

This clone has a handful of counts. The rearrangement uses TRBV30 and TRBJ1-4; D is unresolved. Germline V CDR1 and CDR2: GTSNPN, SVGIG (reference sequence). This CDR3 region has 13 residues. The V end was cut by 0 bases, the J end by 11 bases, with 13 bases between. Written as DNA, the CDR3 is TGTGCCTGGAGTGTGGCCACCGTCGGGAAACTGTTTTTT. This encodes CAWSVATVGKLFF.

The rearrangement links TRBV19 to TRBJ2-1; D is ambiguous. From germline, CDR1 is LNHDA and CDR2 SQIVND (reference sequence). This CDR3 has 12 residues. V lost 4 bases, J lost 3 bases, and 4 bases lay in between. The CDR3 region has the DNA TGTGCCAGTAGTAGAGTCTACAATGAGCAGTTCTTC. This sequence encodes CASSRVYNEQFF. Combining the CDR3 with reference TRBV19 and TRBJ2-1 gives the whole variable domain DGGITQSPKYLFRKEGQNVTLSCEQNLNHDAMYWYRQDPGQGLRLIYYSQIVNDFQKGDIAEGYSVSREKKESFPLTVTSAQKNPTAFYLCASSRVYNEQFFGPGTRLTVL.

This chain connects TRBV5-4 to TRBJ2-2; 7 nucleotides match TRBD1. Trimming cost V 2 bases and J 8 bases; bases outside gene matches: 6. Germline CDR1 reads SGHNT; CDR2 reads YYREEE (reference sequence). The CDR3 has 14 residues. CDR3 coding DNA: TGTGCCAGCAGCTTCCGACAGGGATCAGGGGAGCTGTTTTTT. Translated: CASSFRQGSGELFF.

The chain combines TRBV28 with TRBJ2-5, with 13 bases aligning to TRBD2. With V trimmed by 4 bases and J by 5 bases, 7 bases remained unmatched. The CDR3 extends over 16 amino acids. CDR1 and CDR2 from the germline V gene are MDHEN and SYDVKM. The chain's CDR3 is CASSSTSGRARETQYF. The DNA of the CDR3 is TGTGCCAGCAGTTCTACTAGCGGGAGGGCCAGGGAGACCCAGTACTTC. Looking up the rest from reference TRBV28 and TRBJ2-5 gives the full variable domain: DVKVTQSSRYLVKRTGEKVFLECVQDMDHENMFWYRQDPGLGLRLIYFSYDVKMKEKGDIPEGYSVSREKKERFSLILESASTNQTSMYLCASSSTSGRARETQYFGPGTRLLVL.

The CDR3 DNA sequence: TGCAGCGTTAGTCTGGGGACAGGGGGCCACGAGCAGTACTTC. This translates into CSVSLGTGGHEQYF. This chain joins TRBV29-1 and TRBJ2-7; TRBD1 matches at 12 bases. This CDR3 region has 14 residues. Germline V gene sequence: CDR1 SQVTM, CDR2 ANQGSEA. The V and J ends lost 5 bases and 5 bases, in that order; junction bases with no gene match: 7.

J is TRBJ2-4 and V is TRBV25-1; possibly TRBD2 for D (6 bases). V lost 4 bases to trimming and J lost 2 bases, with 12 bases between them. The CDR3 is 15 amino acids. Germline assignment: CDR1 MGHDK and CDR2 SYGVNS. Here the CDR3 reads CASSASGGTKNIQYF. CDR3 bases: TGTGCCAGCAGTGCCTCCGGGGGAACCAAAAACATTCAGTACTTC.

The rearrangement uses TRBV7-9 and TRBJ2-7; D is possibly TRBD2 (6 bases). The CDR3 consists of 16 residues. V was shortened by 1 base and J by 2 bases, with 15 bases between the two germline ends. CDR1 and CDR2 from the germline V gene are SEHNR and FQNEAQ (reference sequence). CDR3 loop: CASSLVPAGSTYEQYF. CDR3 coding DNA: TGTGCCAGCAGCTTAGTGCCAGCGGGTTCGACCTACGAGCAGTACTTC.

The chain links TRBV19 to TRBJ1-2, with TRBD1 identical over 7 bases. The germline V gene encodes CDR1 LNHDA and CDR2 SQIVND (reference sequence). The CDR3 has 13 residues. V was pared by 3 bases and J by 8 bases, with 6 bases of the junction left unmatched. CDR3 amino acids: CASSMDRPSGYTF. The CDR3 DNA reads as TGTGCCAGTAGTATGGACAGGCCTTCGGGCTACACCTTC.

CDR3: CASSRGTANTEAFF. CDR3 nucleotide sequence: TGTGCCAGTAGCCGGGGGACAGCGAACACTGAAGCTTTCTTT. The rearrangement joins TRBV19 to TRBJ1-1; 7 bases are shared with TRBD1. Germline V gene sequence: CDR1 LNHDA, CDR2 SQIVND (reference sequence). V lost 6 bases to trimming and J lost 1 base; unmatched junction nucleotides: 5. This CDR3 is 14 amino acids long.

The rearrangement uses TRBV5-4 and TRBJ2-7; 8 bases map to TRBD2. Unmatched junction bases numbered 11, after V lost 4 bases and J lost 8 bases. The CDR3 spans 14 residues. The germline CDR1 and CDR2 sequences are SGHNT and YYREEE (reference sequence). The CDR3 sequence: CASSPGGEVGKQYF. The CDR3 bases are TGTGCCAGCAGCCCGGGGGGGGAGGTCGGGAAGCAGTACTTC.

This chain's CDR3 is CASSIAGGSGNTIYF. Written as DNA, the CDR3 is TGTGCCAGTAGTATAGCAGGTGGCTCTGGAAACACCATATATTTT. V is TRBV19 and J is TRBJ1-3; no definite D call. This CDR3 is 15 amino acids long. From germline, CDR1 is LNHDA and CDR2 SQIVND (reference sequence). V was trimmed by 1 base and J by 0 bases, leaving 7 bases between them.

This chain uses TRBV5-1 with TRBJ2-1, with 8 nucleotides matching TRBD2. V trimming: 5 bases; J trimming: 7 bases; junction bases outside the gene matches: 8. Germline-derived CDR1 and CDR2 are SGHRS and YFSETQ. The CDR3 runs to 14 residues. The CDR3 DNA follows: TGCGCCAGCAGAGTGACAAGCGGGAGTAATGAGCAGTTCTTC. Its protein product is CASRVTSGSNEQFF.

The chain recombines TRBV9 with TRBJ2-2, with TRBD2 identical over 8 bases. The germline V gene has CDR1 SGDLS and CDR2 YYNGEE. V was pared by 0 bases and J by 6 bases, with 4 bases of the junction left unmatched. CDR3 size: 15 residues. Here the CDR3 DNA reads TGTGCCAGCAGCGTAGGAGGAGCGGGAGCCGGGGAGCTGTTTTTT. Its translation: CASSVGGAGAGELFF.

The chain recombines TRBV6-1 with TRBJ2-5; no clear D gene. The DNA end is more similar to TRBJ2-7, so the J call may be wrong. CDR1 is MNHNS and CDR2 is SASEGT in the germline V gene. CDR3 length: 13 amino acids. The CDR3: CASSASRVHEQYF. CDR3 sequence (DNA): TGTGCCAGCAGTGCATCGAGAGTCCACGAGCAGTACTTC.

This chain uses TRBV28 with TRBJ2-7; TRBD2 agrees at 14 bases. The CDR3 runs to 20 residues. J gave up 0 bases and V 2 bases, and 12 bases lay outside the gene matches. From germline, CDR1 is MDHEN and CDR2 SYDVKM. CDR3 sequence: CASSLGYPGLAGVASYEQYF. The CDR3, as DNA: TGTGCCAGCAGTTTAGGTTACCCGGGACTAGCGGGAGTGGCCTCCTACGAGCAGTACTTC.

This clone was seen once. The CDR3 DNA reads as TGTGCCATCGGGAGCACGGCTACCTACGAGCAGTACTTC. Protein: CAIGSTATYEQYF. The V call is TRBV10-3, the J call TRBJ2-7; a weak D match, TRBD2 (5 bases). This CDR3 has 13 residues. Trimming removed 8 bases from V and 2 bases from J, with 13 bases in between. Germline-derived CDR1 and CDR2 are ENHRY and SYGVKD.

This chain uses TRBV28 with TRBJ1-2, with a possible D match to TRBD1 (5 bases). Germline CDR1 reads MDHEN; CDR2 reads SYDVKM. Trimming took 2 bases from V and 0 from J, leaving 10 bases between them. The CDR3 consists of 15 residues. CDR3 amino acids: CASSLPGGPNYGYTF. CDR3 in DNA: TGTGCCAGCAGTTTACCCGGGGGACCTAACTATGGCTACACCTTC.

CDR3 loop: CASSEGGSGRSGANVLTF. The CDR3 bases are TGTGCCAGCAGTGAAGGTGGTAGCGGGAGATCTGGGGCCAACGTCCTGACTTTC. V usage is TRBV2 and J usage is TRBJ2-6; 9 bases map to TRBD2. The CDR3 has 18 amino acids. The trim removed 1 base at V and 1 base at J, leaving 5 bases unmatched. The germline V gene encodes CDR1 SNHLY and CDR2 FYNNEI.

The chain recombines TRBV28 with TRBJ2-1; D perhaps matches TRBD2 (6 bases). The V and J ends lost 2 bases and 5 bases respectively, with 13 bases between them. This CDR3 comprises 15 residues. From germline, CDR1 is MDHEN and CDR2 SYDVKM. CDR3 nucleotide sequence: TGTGCCAGCAGTTTACCCCGGGACTTAGACAATGAGCAGTTCTTC. This translates into CASSLPRDLDNEQFF.

This chain uses TRBV27 with TRBJ2-1; the match to TRBD2 covers 10 bases. Germline-derived CDR1 and CDR2 are MNHEY and SMNVEV (reference sequence). The V and J ends lost 7 bases and 4 bases, in that order; junction bases with no gene match: 10. CDR3 length: 16 residues. The CDR3 DNA follows: TGTGCCAGCACCTCCGGAGGACTAGCGGAATACAATGAGCAGTTCTTC. This translates into CASTSGGLAEYNEQFF.

V is TRBV20-1 and J is TRBJ1-4; D is ambiguous. Germline V lookup: CDR1 DFQATT, CDR2 SNEGSKA (reference sequence). The V end lost 5 bases, the J end lost 8 bases, and 9 bases lay between the germline ends. The CDR3 totals 11 residues. CDR3 protein: CSACAGEKLFF. In DNA, the CDR3 is TGCAGTGCTTGTGCGGGGGAAAAACTGTTTTTT.

This sequence joins TRBV27 and TRBJ2-7; 11 bases line up with TRBD2. After removal of 4 bases from V and 4 bases from J, the junction contained 3 bases not matched to a gene. The length of the CDR3 is 14 residues. Germline V CDR1 and CDR2: MNHEY, SMNVEV (reference sequence). The CDR3 reads CASSSGTSGYEQYF. DNA for the CDR3: TGTGCCAGCAGTTCCGGGACTAGCGGATACGAGCAGTACTTC.

This rearrangement joins TRBV7-8 to TRBJ2-3; 11 bases match TRBD2. With V trimmed by 3 bases and J by 5 bases, 4 bases remained unmatched. Germline CDR1 and CDR2: SGHVS and FQNEAQ. The CDR3 contains 15 residues. In DNA, the CDR3 is TGTGCCAGCAGCTTGACTAGCGGGAAGAGAGATACGCAGTATTTT. It is translated as CASSLTSGKRDTQYF.

The chain joins TRBV10-3 to TRBJ2-1; the match to TRBD2 covers 7 bases. Looked up from germline, CDR1 is ENHRY and CDR2 is SYGVKD. CDR3 size: 15 residues. With V trimmed by 3 bases and J by 5 bases, 7 bases remained unmatched. The CDR3 protein is CAISDLTGGDNEQFF. CDR3 in DNA: TGTGCCATCAGTGACCTTACGGGAGGAGACAATGAGCAGTTCTTC.

The CDR3 protein is CASQTAGGPGELFF. As DNA, the CDR3 is TGTGCCAGCCAAACCGCGGGAGGTCCCGGGGAGCTGTTTTTT. This chain uses TRBV19 with TRBJ2-2; TRBD2 matches at 8 bases. V gave up 9 bases and J gave up 6 bases; unmatched junction bases: 9. The CDR3 spans 14 residues. Germline CDR1 LNHDA, CDR2 SQIVND (reference sequence).

V and J are TRBV4-1 and TRBJ2-2; maybe TRBD1 (5 bases). The CDR3 is 14 amino acids. With 5 bases removed from V and 2 bases from J, the gap between germline ends came to 9 bases. Per germline, CDR1 MGHRA and CDR2 YSYEKL. The CDR3 region is CASSDQGNTGELFF. The CDR3, as DNA: TGCGCCAGCAGCGACCAGGGTAACACCGGGGAGCTGTTTTTT.

The gene calls are TRBV18 and TRBJ2-1; TRBD2 agrees at 10 bases. The CDR3 consists of 16 residues. J was trimmed by 6 bases and V by 0 bases; bases with no gene match: 5. In germline, CDR1 is KGHSH, CDR2 LQKENI. The CDR3 sequence: CASSPPSGRALNEQFF. CDR3 DNA: TGTGCCAGCTCACCACCAAGCGGGAGGGCCCTCAATGAGCAGTTCTTC.

Only a few counts were recorded for this clone. The chain employs TRBV25-1 and TRBJ2-7, with D possibly TRBD1 on 6 matching bases. V was trimmed by 3 bases and J by 2 bases, leaving 17 bases between them. In germline, CDR1 is MGHDK, CDR2 SYGVNS. The CDR3 has 16 amino acids. The CDR3 bases are TGTGCCAGCAGTGAGGTCTCCACAGGGATACCCTACGAGCAGTACTTC. It specifies CASSEVSTGIPYEQYF.